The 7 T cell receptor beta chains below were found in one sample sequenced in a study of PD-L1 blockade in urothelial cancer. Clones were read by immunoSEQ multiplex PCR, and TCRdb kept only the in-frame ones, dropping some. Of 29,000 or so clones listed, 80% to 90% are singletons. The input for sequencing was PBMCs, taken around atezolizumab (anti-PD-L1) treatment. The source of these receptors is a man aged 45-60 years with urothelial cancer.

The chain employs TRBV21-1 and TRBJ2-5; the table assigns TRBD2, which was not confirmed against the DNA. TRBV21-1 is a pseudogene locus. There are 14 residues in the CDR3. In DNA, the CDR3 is TGTGCCAGCAGCCCCTTAGATCCCCTGTTGGCCCAGTACTTC. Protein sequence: CASSPLDPLLAQYF.

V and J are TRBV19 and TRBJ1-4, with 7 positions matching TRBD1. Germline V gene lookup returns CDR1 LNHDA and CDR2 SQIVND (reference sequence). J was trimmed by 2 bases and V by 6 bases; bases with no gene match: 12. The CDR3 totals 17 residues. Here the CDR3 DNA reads TGTGCCAGTAGCAGGAGACAGGGAAGTAGGACTAATGAAAAACTGTTTTTT. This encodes CASSRRQGSRTNEKLFF.

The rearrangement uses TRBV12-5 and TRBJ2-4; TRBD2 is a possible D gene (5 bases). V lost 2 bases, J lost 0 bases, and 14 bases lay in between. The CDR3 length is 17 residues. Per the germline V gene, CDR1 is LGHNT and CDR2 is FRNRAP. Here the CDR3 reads CASGLSGSGLAKNIQYF. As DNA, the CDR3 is TGTGCTAGTGGTTTGTCGGGGTCAGGCCTAGCCAAAAACATTCAGTACTTC.

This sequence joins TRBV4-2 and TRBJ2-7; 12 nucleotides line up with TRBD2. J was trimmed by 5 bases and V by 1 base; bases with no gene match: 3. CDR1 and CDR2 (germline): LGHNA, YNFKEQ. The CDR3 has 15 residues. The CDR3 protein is CASSQGTSGVDEQYF. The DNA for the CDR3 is TGTGCCAGCAGCCAAGGGACTAGCGGGGTGGACGAGCAGTACTTC.

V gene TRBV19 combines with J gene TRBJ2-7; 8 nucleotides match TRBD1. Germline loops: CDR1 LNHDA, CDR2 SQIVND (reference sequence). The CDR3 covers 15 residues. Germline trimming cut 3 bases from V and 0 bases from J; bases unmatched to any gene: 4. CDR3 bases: TGTGCCAGTAGTATCAGGGGGCCAAGCTCCTACGAGCAGTACTTC. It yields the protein CASSIRGPSSYEQYF.

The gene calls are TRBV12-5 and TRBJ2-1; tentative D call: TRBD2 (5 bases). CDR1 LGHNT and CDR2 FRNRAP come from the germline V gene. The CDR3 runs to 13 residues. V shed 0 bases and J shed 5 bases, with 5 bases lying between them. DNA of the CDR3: TGTGCTAGTGGTTTGGTAGCGGACAATGAGCAGTTCTTC. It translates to CASGLVADNEQFF.

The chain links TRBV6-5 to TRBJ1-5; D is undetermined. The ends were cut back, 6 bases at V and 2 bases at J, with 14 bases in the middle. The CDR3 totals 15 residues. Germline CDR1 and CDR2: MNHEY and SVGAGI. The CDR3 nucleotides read TGTGCCAGCAGACTGAGGCAATTGGGCAATCAGCCCCAGCATTTT. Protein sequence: CASRLRQLGNQPQHF.